Listed here is a single T cell receptor beta chain. This entry belongs to a study of blood T cell repertoires in COVID-19. V lost 6 bases and J lost 3; bases outside the gene matches: 5. CDR1 is SNHLY, CDR2 FYNNEI, per germline. The CDR3 spans 13 residues. How the authors handled the data: Nucleated cell number was recorded as an estimate derived from reference gene primer amplification. Sequencing was performed with immunoSEQ multiplex PCR; in TCRdb, only in-frame clones are kept and a portion is missing. That table is the source of V, J and clone size, and D and trimming were worked out from the DNA. Of approximately 200,000 clones in the sample, about 85% are singletons; the top ten hold around 2.9%.

This chain uses TRBV2 with TRBJ2-7; 7 bases are a match to TRBD2. The receptor comes from a man aged 50 to 60 who had recovered from COVID-19. Sequencing was performed on peripheral blood. CDR3 in DNA: TGTGCCAGCAGCGGGGGGATCGTCTACGAGCAGTACTTC. It codes for CASSGGIVYEQYF. The variable domain in full, completed from reference TRBV2 and TRBJ2-7, reads EPEVTQTPSHQVTQMGQEVILRCVPISNHLYFYWYRQILGQKVEFLVSFYNNEISEKSEIFDDQFSVERPDGSNFTLKIRSTKLEDSAMYFCASSGGIVYEQYFGPGTRLTVT.